This TCR beta chain was identified during a study of blood T cell repertoires in COVID-19. Generated by immunoSEQ multiplex PCR, the TCRdb table keeps only in-frame clones and is missing some. The repertoire holds 70,000 to 80,000 clones, with 80% as singletons. Material for sequencing was peripheral blood. This clonotype was obtained from a human donor in a cohort sampled during active COVID-19.

CDR3 sequence: CASLTDRGNYGYTF. The DNA for the CDR3 is TGTGCCAGCCTTACGGACAGGGGGAACTATGGCTACACCTTC. The J gene is TRBJ1-2, the V gene TRBV6-5; TRBD1 matches 10 bases. V lost 8 bases to trimming and J lost 2 bases; unmatched junction nucleotides: 5. The V gene's germline CDR1 is MNHEY and CDR2 SVGAGI. This CDR3 spans 14 amino acids.